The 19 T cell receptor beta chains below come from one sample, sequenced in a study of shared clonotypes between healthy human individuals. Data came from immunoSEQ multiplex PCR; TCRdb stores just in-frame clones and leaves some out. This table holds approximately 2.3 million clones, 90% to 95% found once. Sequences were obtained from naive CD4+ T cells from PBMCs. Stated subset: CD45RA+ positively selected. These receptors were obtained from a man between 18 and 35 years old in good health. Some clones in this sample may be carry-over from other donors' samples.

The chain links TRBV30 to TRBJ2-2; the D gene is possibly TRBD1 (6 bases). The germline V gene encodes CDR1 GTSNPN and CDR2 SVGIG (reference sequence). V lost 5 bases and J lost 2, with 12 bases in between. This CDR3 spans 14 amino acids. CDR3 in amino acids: CAWGKGTNTGELFF. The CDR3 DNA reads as TGTGCCTGGGGCAAGGGGACAAACACCGGGGAGCTGTTTTTT.

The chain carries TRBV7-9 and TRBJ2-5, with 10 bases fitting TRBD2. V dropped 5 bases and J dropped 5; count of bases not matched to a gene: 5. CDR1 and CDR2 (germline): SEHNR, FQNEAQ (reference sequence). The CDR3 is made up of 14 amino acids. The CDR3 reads CASSLGLASETQYF. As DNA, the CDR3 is TGTGCCAGCAGCCTGGGACTAGCGAGTGAGACCCAGTACTTC.

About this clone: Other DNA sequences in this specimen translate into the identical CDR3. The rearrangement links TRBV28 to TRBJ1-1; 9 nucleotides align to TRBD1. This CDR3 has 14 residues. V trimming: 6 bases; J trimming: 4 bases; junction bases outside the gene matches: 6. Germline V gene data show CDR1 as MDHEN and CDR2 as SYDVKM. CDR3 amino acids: CASRTTGGSTEAFF. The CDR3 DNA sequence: TGTGCCAGCAGAACCACAGGGGGCTCCACTGAAGCTTTCTTT.

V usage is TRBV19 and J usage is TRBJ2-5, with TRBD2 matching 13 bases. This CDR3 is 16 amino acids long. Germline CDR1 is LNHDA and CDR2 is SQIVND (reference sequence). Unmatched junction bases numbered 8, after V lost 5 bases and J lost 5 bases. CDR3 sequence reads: CASSPTLLAGGETQYF. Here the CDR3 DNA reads TGTGCCAGTAGTCCGACCCTACTAGCGGGAGGGGAGACCCAGTACTTC. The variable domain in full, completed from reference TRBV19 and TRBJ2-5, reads DGGITQSPKYLFRKEGQNVTLSCEQNLNHDAMYWYRQDPGQGLRLIYYSQIVNDFQKGDIAEGYSVSREKKESFPLTVTSAQKNPTAFYLCASSPTLLAGGETQYFGPGTRLLVL.

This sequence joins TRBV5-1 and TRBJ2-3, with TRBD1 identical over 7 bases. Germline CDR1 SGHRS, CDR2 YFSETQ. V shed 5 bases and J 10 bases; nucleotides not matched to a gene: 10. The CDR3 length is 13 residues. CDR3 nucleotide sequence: TGCGCCAGCAGACCAAACCAGGGGGAAGCGCAGTATTTT. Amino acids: CASRPNQGEAQYF.

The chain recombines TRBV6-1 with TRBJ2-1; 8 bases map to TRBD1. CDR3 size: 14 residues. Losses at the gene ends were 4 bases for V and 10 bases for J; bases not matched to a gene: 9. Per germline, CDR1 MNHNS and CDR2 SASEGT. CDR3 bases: TGTGCCAGCAGTGCCATGACAGGGGTTGACGAGCAGTTCTTC. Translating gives CASSAMTGVDEQFF.

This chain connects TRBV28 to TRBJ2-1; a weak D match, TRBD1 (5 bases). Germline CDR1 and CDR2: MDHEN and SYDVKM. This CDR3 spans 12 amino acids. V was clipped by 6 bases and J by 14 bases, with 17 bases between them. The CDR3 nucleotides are TGTGCCAGCAGGAACTTCGGCAGGACAAAGTTCTTC. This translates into CASRNFGRTKFF.

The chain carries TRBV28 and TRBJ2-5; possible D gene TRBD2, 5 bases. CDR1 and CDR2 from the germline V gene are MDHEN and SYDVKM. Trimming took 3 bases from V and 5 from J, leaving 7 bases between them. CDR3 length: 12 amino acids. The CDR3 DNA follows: TGTGCCAGCAGTTTGGAGGCGGAGACCCAGTACTTC. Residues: CASSLEAETQYF.

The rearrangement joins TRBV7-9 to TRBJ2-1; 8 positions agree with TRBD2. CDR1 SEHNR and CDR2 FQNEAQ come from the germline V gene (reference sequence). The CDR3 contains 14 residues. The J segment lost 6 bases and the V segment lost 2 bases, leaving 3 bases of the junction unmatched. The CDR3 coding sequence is TGTGCCAGCAGCTTAACGGGACTAGGCAATGAGCAGTTCTTC. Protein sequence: CASSLTGLGNEQFF.

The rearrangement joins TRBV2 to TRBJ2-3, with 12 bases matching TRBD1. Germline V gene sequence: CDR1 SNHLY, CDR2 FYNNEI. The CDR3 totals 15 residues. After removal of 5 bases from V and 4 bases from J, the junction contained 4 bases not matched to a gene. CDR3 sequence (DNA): TGTGCCAGCAGTAGGGACAGGGGGCCCTCAGATACGCAGTATTTT. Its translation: CASSRDRGPSDTQYF.

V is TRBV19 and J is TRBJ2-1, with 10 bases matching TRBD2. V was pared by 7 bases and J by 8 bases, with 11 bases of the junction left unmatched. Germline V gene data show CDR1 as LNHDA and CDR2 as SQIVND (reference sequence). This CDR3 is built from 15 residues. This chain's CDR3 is CASTETGLAIDEQFF. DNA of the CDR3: TGTGCCAGTACCGAGACGGGACTAGCGATCGATGAGCAGTTCTTC.

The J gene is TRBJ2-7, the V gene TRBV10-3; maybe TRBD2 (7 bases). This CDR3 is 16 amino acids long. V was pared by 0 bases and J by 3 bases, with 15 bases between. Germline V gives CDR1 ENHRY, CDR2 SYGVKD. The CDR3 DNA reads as TGTGCCATCAGTGAGTCTGAGCGGGACAACGGCTACGAGCAGTACTTC. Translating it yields CAISESERDNGYEQYF.

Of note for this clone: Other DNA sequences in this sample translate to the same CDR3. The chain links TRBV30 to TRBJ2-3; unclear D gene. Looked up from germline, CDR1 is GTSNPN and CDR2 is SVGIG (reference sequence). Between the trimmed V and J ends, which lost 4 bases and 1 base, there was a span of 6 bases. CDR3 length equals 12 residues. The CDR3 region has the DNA TGTGCCTGGACTGGGGGCACAGATACGCAGTATTTT. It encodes CAWTGGTDTQYF.

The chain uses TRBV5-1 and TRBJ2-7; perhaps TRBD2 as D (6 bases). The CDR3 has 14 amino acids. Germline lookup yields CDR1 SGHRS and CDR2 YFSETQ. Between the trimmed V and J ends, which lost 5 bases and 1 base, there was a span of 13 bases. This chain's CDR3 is CASRSHGGSYEQYF. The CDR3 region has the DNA TGCGCCAGCAGATCCCACGGGGGATCCTACGAGCAGTACTTC. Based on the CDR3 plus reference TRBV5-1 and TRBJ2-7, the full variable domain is KAGVTQTPRYLIKTRGQQVTLSCSPISGHRSVSWYQQTPGQGLQFLFEYFSETQRNKGNFPGRFSGRQFSNSRSEMNVSTLELGDSALYLCASRSHGGSYEQYFGPGTRLTVT.

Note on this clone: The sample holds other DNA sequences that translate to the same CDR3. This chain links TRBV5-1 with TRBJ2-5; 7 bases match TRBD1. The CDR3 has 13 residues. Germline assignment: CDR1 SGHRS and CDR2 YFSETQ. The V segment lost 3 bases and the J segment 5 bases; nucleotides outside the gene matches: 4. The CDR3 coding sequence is TGCGCCAGCAGCTCAAGGGGGCCGGAGACCCAGTACTTC. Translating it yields CASSSRGPETQYF.

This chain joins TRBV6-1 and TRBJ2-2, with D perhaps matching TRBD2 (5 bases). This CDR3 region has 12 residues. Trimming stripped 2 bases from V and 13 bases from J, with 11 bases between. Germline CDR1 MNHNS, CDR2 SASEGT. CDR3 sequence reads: CASSEPTRVLFF. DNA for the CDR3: TGTGCCAGCAGTGAACCTACGCGGGTGCTGTTTTTT.

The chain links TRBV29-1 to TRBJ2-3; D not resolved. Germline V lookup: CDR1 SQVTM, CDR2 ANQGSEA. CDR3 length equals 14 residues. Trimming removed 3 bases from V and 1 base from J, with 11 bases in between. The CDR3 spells CSVDGESGTDTQYF. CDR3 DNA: TGCAGCGTTGATGGGGAATCGGGCACAGATACGCAGTATTTT.

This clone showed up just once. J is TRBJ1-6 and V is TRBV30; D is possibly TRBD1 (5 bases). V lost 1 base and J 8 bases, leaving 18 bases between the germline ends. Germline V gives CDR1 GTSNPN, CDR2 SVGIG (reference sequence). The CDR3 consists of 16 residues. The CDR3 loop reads CAWSAQSQALDSPLHF. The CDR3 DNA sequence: TGTGCCTGGAGTGCACAGTCACAGGCCTTGGATTCACCCCTCCACTTT.

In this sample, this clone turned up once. In nucleotides, the CDR3 is TGTGCCATCAGTGAAGAGAGACGGCCTAACACTGAAGCTTTCTTT. Translating it yields CAISEERRPNTEAFF. This chain links TRBV10-3 with TRBJ1-1, with no clear D. The CDR3 covers 15 residues. With 3 bases removed from V and 2 bases from J, the gap between germline ends came to 13 bases. Germline V gene sequence: CDR1 ENHRY, CDR2 SYGVKD.